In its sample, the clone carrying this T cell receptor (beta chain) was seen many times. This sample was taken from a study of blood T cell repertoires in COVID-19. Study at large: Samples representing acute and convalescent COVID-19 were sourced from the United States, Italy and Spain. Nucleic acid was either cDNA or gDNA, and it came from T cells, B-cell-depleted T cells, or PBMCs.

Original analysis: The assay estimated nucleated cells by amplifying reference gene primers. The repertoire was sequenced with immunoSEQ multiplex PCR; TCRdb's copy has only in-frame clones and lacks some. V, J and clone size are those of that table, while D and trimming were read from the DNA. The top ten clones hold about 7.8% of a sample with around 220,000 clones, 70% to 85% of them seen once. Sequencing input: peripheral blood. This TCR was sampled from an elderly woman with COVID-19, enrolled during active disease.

The CDR3 here is CATSDSGGVAFF. In nucleotides, the CDR3 is TGTGCCACCAGTGACTCCGGGGGGGTCGCTTTCTTT. The chain has TRBV24-1 and TRBJ1-1, with D possibly being TRBD1 (5 bases). The V and J ends lost 4 bases and 11 bases respectively, with 13 bases between them. The CDR3 sequence is 12 residues long. Germline-derived CDR1 and CDR2 are KGHDR and SFDVKD.